This passage covers 14 T cell receptor beta chains from one sample sequenced in a study of cytomegalovirus exposure and HLA in healthy donors. Use of 60 Vbeta and 13 Jbeta primers characterized the PCR. Data came from immunoSEQ multiplex PCR; TCRdb stores just in-frame clones and leaves some out. The sample carries some 130,000 clones, less than 85% recorded once. The sample comprised PBMCs. These receptors were obtained from a middle-aged man in good health and CMV-seronegative.

The chain combines TRBV5-1 with TRBJ2-5; unclear D gene. Germline V CDR1 and CDR2: SGHRS, YFSETQ. Trimming took off 0 bases at V and 1 base at J, with 7 bases between the two ends. The CDR3 runs to 14 residues. CDR3 sequence reads: CASSLVGGQETQYF. The CDR3 nucleotides are TGCGCCAGCAGCTTGGTTGGCGGCCAAGAGACCCAGTACTTC.

This sequence joins TRBV29-1 and TRBJ1-4, with 7 bases fitting TRBD1. Germline values: CDR1 SQVTM, CDR2 ANQGSEA. With 7 bases clipped from V and 4 bases from J, the junction kept 6 bases outside the gene matches. The CDR3 length is 13 residues. CDR3: CSASDRDNEKLFF. In nucleotides, the CDR3 is TGCAGCGCCTCCGACAGGGATAATGAAAAACTGTTTTTT. Together with reference TRBV29-1 and TRBJ1-4, the CDR3 gives the full variable domain: SAVISQKPSRDICQRGTSLTIQCQVDSQVTMMFWYRQQPGQSLTLIATANQGSEATYESGFVIDKFPISRPNLTFSTLTVSNMSPEDSSIYLCSASDRDNEKLFFGSGTQLSVL.

This clone was picked up one time. The chain is built from TRBV9 and TRBJ1-4, with a possible D match to TRBD1 (5 bases). CDR1 is SGDLS and CDR2 is YYNGEE in the germline V gene. CDR3 size: 15 residues. Between the trimmed V and J ends, which lost 0 bases and 3 bases, there was a span of 9 bases. CDR3 amino acids: CASSVGGQANEKLFF. As DNA, the CDR3 is TGTGCCAGCAGCGTAGGAGGACAAGCTAATGAAAAACTGTTTTTT.

The rearrangement uses TRBV13 and TRBJ1-6; TRBD1 agrees at 9 bases. The junction had 10 bases not matched to a gene; V was cut back by 7 bases and J by 9 bases. The germline gives CDR1 PRHDT, CDR2 FYEKMQ (reference sequence). The CDR3 is made up of 15 amino acids. The CDR3 bases are TGTGCCAGCACCTTTAGGGGACAGGGCACTTCACCCCTCCACTTT. This gives the protein CASTFRGQGTSPLHF.

The chain links TRBV2 to TRBJ2-3, with TRBD1 matching over 10 bases. V dropped 4 bases and J dropped 5; count of bases not matched to a gene: 3. This CDR3 has 14 amino acids. Germline CDR1 SNHLY, CDR2 FYNNEI. In DNA, the CDR3 is TGTGCCAGCAGTGGACAGGGGGCAATAGATACGCAGTATTTT. This gives the protein CASSGQGAIDTQYF.

Points on this clone: This same CDR3 is encoded by further DNA sequences in the sample. This chain uses TRBV7-2 with TRBJ2-7; 8 nucleotides align to TRBD1. The germline V gene has CDR1 SGHTA and CDR2 FQGNSA. The ends lost 1 base at V and 2 bases at J; junction bases unmatched: 1. This CDR3 spans 14 amino acids. The CDR3 loop is CASSLGTGTYEQYF. DNA for the CDR3: TGTGCCAGCAGCTTAGGGACAGGGACCTACGAGCAGTACTTC.

V and J are TRBV5-6 and TRBJ2-1; the D gene is possibly TRBD2 (7 bases). The V gene's germline CDR1 is SGHDT and CDR2 YYEEEE. The CDR3 runs 16 residues. Trimming pared 4 bases from V and 4 bases from J, leaving 18 bases between. This chain's CDR3 is CASSPDRGAVYNEQFF. CDR3 nucleotides: TGTGCCAGCAGCCCTGATCGGGGGGCTGTATACAATGAGCAGTTCTTC. Looking up the rest from reference TRBV5-6 and TRBJ2-1 gives the full variable domain: DAGVTQSPTHLIKTRGQQVTLRCSPKSGHDTVSWYQQALGQGPQFIFQYYEEEERQRGNFPDRFSGHQFPNYSSELNVNALLLGDSALYLCASSPDRGAVYNEQFFGPGTRLTVL.

J is TRBJ2-3 and V is TRBV5-4; TRBD2 matches at 8 bases. The junction had 7 bases not matched to a gene; V was cut back by 2 bases and J by 5 bases. This CDR3 region has 15 residues. CDR1 is SGHNT, CDR2 YYREEE, per germline (reference sequence). CDR3 protein: CASSFGGAGQDTQYF. CDR3 bases: TGTGCCAGCAGCTTCGGGGGGGCCGGCCAAGATACGCAGTATTTT.

The gene calls are TRBV29-1 and TRBJ1-1; 9 nucleotides line up with TRBD1. The germline V gene encodes CDR1 SQVTM and CDR2 ANQGSEA. V gave up 3 bases and J gave up 5 bases; unmatched junction bases: 4. The CDR3 length is 13 residues. This chain's CDR3 is CSVERQGGTEAFF. The CDR3, as DNA: TGCAGCGTTGAGCGACAGGGGGGGACTGAAGCTTTCTTT.

This clone was observed a handful of times. The rearrangement joins TRBV7-2 to TRBJ2-3, with 9 bases that match TRBD2. V trimming: 5 bases; J trimming: 1 base; junction bases outside the gene matches: 10. Germline V gives CDR1 SGHTA, CDR2 FQGNSA. CDR3 length: 17 residues. CDR3 sequence reads: CASSETLAGGRTDTQYF. In DNA form, the CDR3 reads TGTGCCAGCAGCGAGACCTTGGCGGGAGGGCGCACAGATACGCAGTATTTT.

The chain employs TRBV6-5 and TRBJ2-1; TRBD2 is a possible D gene (6 bases). CDR3 length equals 16 residues. Germline V gene lookup returns CDR1 MNHEY and CDR2 SVGAGI. With 2 bases removed from V and 0 bases from J, the gap between germline ends came to 11 bases. The DNA for the CDR3 is TGTGCCAGCAGTTACCGGGAGCGGGCCTCCTACAATGAGCAGTTCTTC. This codes for CASSYRERASYNEQFF.

The rearrangement links TRBV6-5 to TRBJ1-2, with 9 bases fitting TRBD1. V shed 2 bases and J 6 bases; nucleotides not matched to a gene: 7. This CDR3 has 15 residues. Per the germline V gene, CDR1 is MNHEY and CDR2 is SVGAGI. The CDR3 DNA reads TGTGCCAGCAGTTACCCGGGACAGGGTGGCGATGGCTACACCTTC. The encoded protein is CASSYPGQGGDGYTF.

The J gene is TRBJ1-2, the V gene TRBV7-3; 8 nucleotides align to TRBD1. CDR1 and CDR2 (germline): SGHTA, FQGTGA. Trimming removed 6 bases from V and 6 bases from J; junction bases left unmatched: 6. This CDR3 contains 13 residues. The CDR3 DNA reads TGTGCCAGCAGTCCAGGGGGCGCCCATGGCTACACCTTC. Its protein product is CASSPGGAHGYTF.

The rearrangement joins TRBV2 to TRBJ1-5, with 9 positions matching TRBD1. V shed 7 bases and J 6 bases; nucleotides not matched to a gene: 10. Germline CDR1 and CDR2: SNHLY and FYNNEI. The CDR3 extends over 15 amino acids. DNA of the CDR3: TGTGCCAGCACCGACTTGGCACAGGGGGCTCAGCCCCAGCATTTT. Translating it yields CASTDLAQGAQPQHF.